This TCR beta chain comes out of a study of blood T cell repertoires in COVID-19. Overall study: The cDNA or gDNA used as material had been derived from T cells, B-cell-depleted T cells, or PBMCs.

In the authors' workflow: Researchers report that nucleated cell counts were estimated from reference gene primer amplification. Clones were sequenced by immunoSEQ multiplex PCR, and TCRdb holds only the in-frame ones, with some missing. The DNA was the basis for D and trimming; V, J and clone size are from that table. The repertoire holds about 63,000 clones, with around 76% as singletons. V lost 7 bases, J lost 2 bases, and 16 bases stayed unmatched. CDR3 length: 19 amino acids. Germline CDR1 and CDR2: SEHNR and FQNEAQ (reference sequence). The chain carries TRBV7-9 and TRBJ2-2; 10 bases agree with TRBD2. The sample consisted of peripheral blood. The origin of this receptor is a woman older than 75 with acute or convalescent COVID-19. The CDR3 region has the DNA TGTGCCAGCAACCACCGGGCGGCTAGCGGGAGTGATAACACCGGGGAGCTGTTTTTT. This codes for CASNHRAASGSDNTGELFF.